Included here is one TCR beta chain sequence, with context. Its target is not known. The germline V gene encodes CDR1 SGDLS and CDR2 YYNGEE. CDR3 length: 18 amino acids. V was pared by 2 bases and J by 4 bases, with 10 bases of the junction left unmatched. The source of the sample is a study of cytomegalovirus exposure and HLA in healthy donors. On the study more broadly: When over 300 donors were genotyped, around 77% of them were found to fall in the Caucasian-associated ancestry cluster.

The PCR used 60 Vbeta and 13 Jbeta primers. TCRdb's table, derived via immunoSEQ multiplex PCR, lists solely in-frame clones and lacks some. The data contain under 200,000 clones, roughly 80% of them seen just once; the ten biggest clones take up around 4.3%. Study-wide points: Several of the most significant clusters appeared, in a later analysis, to be linked to common viral pathogens. Presence/absence analyses rested on an assumption that sequencing depth was roughly uniform across donors.

Sequenced material: PBMCs. This chain joins TRBV9 and TRBJ2-3; 13 bases agree with TRBD2. The TCR sequence derives from a young man in good health and CMV-seronegative. DNA for the CDR3: TGTGCCAGCAGCGTTAGTGGGACTAGCGGGGAGTTCGCAGATACGCAGTATTTT. Translating it yields CASSVSGTSGEFADTQYF.